The source of this T cell receptor (beta chain) is a study of OX40 agonist ivuxolimab in advanced cancers. The CDR3 loop spans 16 amino acids. V dropped 4 bases and J dropped 0 bases, with 13 bases sitting between them. Germline V gene data show CDR1 as SNHLY and CDR2 as FYNNEI. TCRdb's copy holds only in-frame clones and misses some; the assay was immunoSEQ multiplex PCR. Of tens of thousands of clones listed, roughly 93% are singletons. The chain joins TRBV2 to TRBJ2-1; no clear D. This TCR derives from an adult with an advanced solid tumor such as melanoma, head and neck, liver or kidney cancer. The material sequenced was CD4+ or CD8+ T cells sorted from blood, taken in a trial of the OX40 agonist ivuxolimab. CDR3 in DNA: TGTGCCAGCAGTGCTTCTCATCCTAGCTCCTACAATGAGCAGTTCTTC. It translates to CASSASHPSSYNEQFF.